This T cell receptor beta chain was found in a study of post-analysis software for immune sequencing data. Study-level findings and limits: Higher frequency in patients than in controls was seen for a handful of TRBV segments, with TRBV5-6, TRBV5-1 and TRBV20-1 among them.

Included in the TCR beta cDNA libraries were unique molecular identifiers. TCRdb re-derived calls from the PCR reads in MiXCR, one entry per CDR3 protein. The sample includes a few hundred thousand distinct CDR3 sequences, 30% to 45% seen only once; the top ten take around an eighth. Comment on this clonotype: Its antigen is not identified.

There are 14 residues in the CDR3. Germline assignment: CDR1 SNHLY and CDR2 FYNNEI. J is TRBJ2-7 and V is TRBV2; no definite D call. The J call may be incorrect, as the DNA end agrees better with TRBJ2-5. This TCR derives from a girl aged 10 to 17 with multiple sclerosis. Sequencing used blood. The chain's CDR3 is CASSEAHREETQYF. CDR3 in DNA: TGTGCCAGCAGTGAAGCTCACAGAGAAGAGACCCAGTACTTC.